This section outlines one TCR beta chain sequence together with its context. The antigen it recognizes is unknown. Base-call qualities are not available, and no considerably larger clone is one nucleotide away. Genomic DNA served as template for TCR beta VDJ combination and CDR3 sequence profiling. An Illumina HiSeq 2000 was used for TCR repertoire sequencing. The published analysis was carried out like this. TRBV/TRBJ rearrangement plots, CDR3 size and DJ length profiles, and Simpson's diversity index were used to evaluate the repertoires. Whichever DNA sequence was most abundant in the deep sequencing data was defined as the immunodominant clone. CDR3 amino acid sequences were checked for sharing between subjects and were compared against published repertoires and the VDJdb database. TCRdb reworked the public reads: Q25 trimming with fastp, MiXCR clone assembly, productive beta chains retained. Rows merge per CDR3 protein into single entries with the most common DNA and genes. Clone size and V and J calls follow TCRdb, not the original study. The sample table lists 200,000 to 250,000 distinct CDR3 sequences, approximately 60% of them with a count of one. The top ten clones comprise about three fifths of the sample.

Expansion of CD8+CD57+ cells had been shown by flow cytometry in the patients chosen for sequencing. Every patient had a diagnosis of severe acquired aplastic anemia based on International Study of Aplastic Anemia and Agranulocytosis and Camitta criteria. No patient had received any therapy when blood was sampled. The study deep-sequenced TCR repertoires of sorted CD4+ and CD8+ blood T cells from severe aplastic anemia patients and healthy subjects. Patients were enrolled under clinicaltrials.gov protocols 00001620, 01623167, 00001397, 00071045, 00081523 and 00961064 in the USA. Ficoll-Paque density gradient centrifugation was used to isolate peripheral blood mononuclear cells. Before DNA extraction, CD4+ and CD8+ T cells were sorted with FACS or magnetic beads. The data are from a study of CD8+CD57+ T cells in acquired aplastic anemia (dated by TCRdb to the late 2010s). A note on the overall study: On average, sorted CD4+ and CD8+ cells yielded around 3.1 ug of extracted DNA, with a range of about 0.19 to 30 ug. A CD8+CD57+ expansion meant a frequency higher than the mean frequency seen in healthy subjects.

Relative to germline, V is missing 0 bases and J is missing 6 bases, with 8 bases of the junction outside any gene match. Including the terminal cysteine and phenylalanine, the CDR3 comprises 16 residues. Kept here is only the CDR3 DNA, which spans 48 bases and is read in frame from base 1. Looking up the germline V gene yields CDR1 SGHRS and CDR2 YFSETQ. The investigation overall reported the following: Fewer than 35 CD8+ CDR3 sequences were found to be shared between patients and controls, but these sequences appeared to be highly expressed in patients and within the immunodominant clones of the patients. CD8+ Simpson's diversity did not differ significantly between patients and healthy controls (P=0.060).

The source material was sorted CD4+, CD8+, or CD8+CD57+ T cells (not recorded which) from PBMCs. In this chain, TRBV5-1 is recombined with TRBJ2-1, and 8 junctional nucleotides match TRBD2. The clonotype comes from a human donor with aplastic anemia. The CDR3 reads as follows: CASSLVGGGRSNEQFF. The nucleotides are TGCGCCAGCAGCTTGGTTGGCGGGGGGAGAAGCAATGAGCAGTTCTTC.